One sample yielded the 27 T cell receptor beta chains listed below, sequenced in a study of immune heterogeneity within non-small cell lung tumors. Multiplex PCR (32 V and 13 J primers) was used to amplify the TCR beta CDR3. Each CDR3 protein is one row after TCRdb ran MiXCR on the multiplex PCR reads. The data contain more than 4,000 distinct CDR3 sequences, roughly 20% of them singletons. Genomic DNA from bulk tumor acted as the template, and about 550 ng was loaded per sample. Surgeons took several biopsies per primary tumor, spaced far apart, during surgery. With untreated, newly diagnosed non-small cell lung cancer, the patients went on to undergo curative surgery. The specimen sequenced was lung tumor tissue. The receptors were sampled from a man aged 55 to 70 with non-small cell lung cancer.

The chain combines TRBV5-1 with TRBJ2-1; 8 bases line up with TRBD1. J gave up 8 bases and V 4 bases, and 8 bases lay outside the gene matches. Per the germline V gene, CDR1 is SGHRS and CDR2 is YFSETQ. CDR3 length: 14 amino acids. CDR3 sequence reads: CASSPAGQGHEQFF. The DNA for the CDR3 is TGCGCCAGCAGCCCAGCTGGACAGGGCCATGAGCAGTTCTTC.

This chain connects TRBV4-2 to TRBJ2-1; 8 nucleotides agree with TRBD2. The CDR3 covers 17 residues. The germline V gene encodes CDR1 LGHNA and CDR2 YNFKEQ. V gave up 0 bases and J gave up 6 bases; unmatched junction bases: 10. The DNA for the CDR3 is TGTGCCAGCAGCCAAGATAGTAACGGACTAGCCGGCAATGAGCAGTTCTTC. Encoded protein: CASSQDSNGLAGNEQFF.

This sequence joins TRBV3-1 and TRBJ2-1; D remains unclear. V lost 0 bases to trimming and J lost 11 bases, with 14 bases between them. Germline-derived CDR1 and CDR2 are LGHDT and YNNKEL (reference sequence). This CDR3 comprises 14 residues. The DNA of the CDR3 is TGTGCCAGCAGCCAAGAAGGTGGGAAAACTAAGCAGTTCTTC. Protein sequence: CASSQEGGKTKQFF.

Comment on this clonotype: This may stem from a read error, because a much larger clone lies one nucleotide away. CDR3 in DNA: TGTGCCAGCAGCTCAGAGGGACAGGGGGCGGACGCCATATATTTT. Translation gives CASSSEGQGADAIYF. This chain uses TRBV11-3 with TRBJ1-3; 12 nucleotides line up with TRBD1. CDR3 length equals 15 residues. The trim removed 4 bases at V and 11 bases at J, leaving 9 bases unmatched. The germline V gene encodes CDR1 SGHNT and CDR2 YENEEA. Full variable domain (rest looked up from reference TRBV11-3 and TRBJ1-3): EAGVVQSPRYKIIEKKQPVAFWCNPISGHNTLYWYLQNLGQGPELLIRYENEEAVDDSQLPKDRFSAERLKGVDSTLKIQPAELGDSAVYLCASSSEGQGADAIYFGEGSWLTVV.

By share of the sample, this clonotype is medium-sized (0.01 to 0.1%). The CDR3 DNA reads TGTGCCAGCAGCTCAGGGCATCCACCCTACGAGCAGTACTTC. It yields the protein CASSSGHPPYEQYF. The chain couples TRBV11-3 to TRBJ2-7, with a possible D match to TRBD1 (5 bases). Trimming pared 4 bases from V and 2 bases from J, leaving 12 bases between. Germline loops: CDR1 SGHNT, CDR2 YENEEA. This CDR3 is built from 14 residues.

The chain carries TRBV5-1 and TRBJ2-1; 9 nucleotides match TRBD2. The CDR3 totals 15 residues. Germline V gives CDR1 SGHRS, CDR2 YFSETQ. After removal of 1 base from V and 8 bases from J, the junction contained 7 bases not matched to a gene. As DNA, the CDR3 is TGCGCCAGCAGCTTGATAGCGGGAGAGTTCGATGAGCAGTTCTTC. Translation gives CASSLIAGEFDEQFF.

J is TRBJ2-5 and V is TRBV6-1, with TRBD2 identical over 9 bases. The V gene's germline CDR1 is MNHNS and CDR2 SASEGT. The CDR3 has 16 amino acids. Trimming at V came to 4 bases and at J to 5 bases, leaving 11 bases not matched to a gene. The CDR3 loop reads CASSATSGRGVETQYF. CDR3 nucleotides: TGTGCCAGCAGTGCGACTAGCGGTAGAGGCGTTGAGACCCAGTACTTC.

This clonotype was observed a few times. V and J are TRBV20-1 and TRBJ2-2; no firm D call. Germline V gives CDR1 DFQATT, CDR2 SNEGSKA (reference sequence). The CDR3 totals 17 residues. Trimming took 0 bases from V and 5 from J, leaving 19 bases between them. For the CDR3, the DNA is TGCAGTGCTAGAGATTTGTCTGTGGGGTCTCAAACCGGGGAGCTGTTTTTT. It is translated as CSARDLSVGSQTGELFF.

The rearrangement joins TRBV29-1 to TRBJ2-1; perhaps TRBD2 as D (5 bases). The germline V gene encodes CDR1 SQVTM and CDR2 ANQGSEA. The germline V and J ends were trimmed by 0 bases and 8 bases, with 8 bases remaining between them. The CDR3 totals 12 residues. CDR3 DNA: TGCAGCGTTGAAGATATGAGGGATGAGCAGTTCTTC. The encoded protein is CSVEDMRDEQFF.

This clonotype was seen a handful of times. CDR3 loop: CASSLSGSSYNEQFF. DNA for the CDR3: TGTGCCAGCAGTCTTAGCGGGAGCTCCTACAATGAGCAGTTCTTC. The chain combines TRBV9 with TRBJ2-1; TRBD2 agrees at 9 bases. This CDR3 contains 15 residues. V dropped 5 bases and J dropped 0; count of bases not matched to a gene: 3. Germline CDR1 is SGDLS and CDR2 is YYNGEE. Combining the CDR3 with reference TRBV9 and TRBJ2-1 gives the whole variable domain DSGVTQTPKHLITATGQRVTLRCSPRSGDLSVYWYQQSLDQGLQFLIQYYNGEERAKGNILERFSAQQFPDLHSELNLSSLELGDSALYFCASSLSGSSYNEQFFGPGTRLTVL.

The CDR3 nucleotides are TGTGCCAGCAGCCTAGGGCCAGGGAGCTCTGGAAACACCATATATTTT. Protein product: CASSLGPGSSGNTIYF. This rearrangement joins TRBV11-2 to TRBJ1-3; a weak D match, TRBD1 (5 bases). The germline V gene encodes CDR1 SGHAT and CDR2 FQNNGV. V was trimmed by 5 bases and J by 0 bases, leaving 14 bases between them. The CDR3 is 16 amino acids. Drawing the rest from reference TRBV11-2 and TRBJ1-3, the complete variable domain is EAGVAQSPRYKIIEKRQSVAFWCNPISGHATLYWYQQILGQGPKLLIQFQNNGVVDDSQLPKDRFSAERLKGVDSTLKIQPAKLEDSAVYLCASSLGPGSSGNTIYFGEGSWLTVV.

The chain has TRBV9 and TRBJ1-1; a possible D gene is TRBD1 (5 bases). The CDR3 sequence is 13 residues long. CDR1 is SGDLS, CDR2 YYNGEE, per germline. Trimming removed 6 bases from V and 6 bases from J, with 15 bases in between. The CDR3 sequence: CASIGANGPEAFF. DNA of the CDR3: TGTGCCAGCATTGGGGCCAATGGCCCTGAAGCTTTCTTT.

This clonotype was picked up a small number of times. The chain has TRBV18 and TRBJ2-5; tentatively, D is TRBD1 (6 bases). V lost 2 bases and J lost 5, with 18 bases in between. This CDR3 has 16 residues. Germline CDR1 KGHSH, CDR2 LQKENI. This CDR3 reads CASSPNLQGPGETQYF. Here the CDR3 DNA reads TGTGCCAGCTCACCAAACCTACAGGGTCCTGGGGAGACCCAGTACTTC.

This chain links TRBV9 with TRBJ2-3, with unresolved D. V shed 0 bases and J shed 1 base, with 12 bases lying between them. CDR3 length: 16 residues. Germline values: CDR1 SGDLS, CDR2 YYNGEE. The CDR3 reads CASSVGVGIGTDTQYF. For the CDR3, the DNA is TGTGCCAGCAGCGTAGGCGTGGGAATTGGCACAGATACGCAGTATTTT.

This chain connects TRBV7-8 to TRBJ1-2; no clear D gene. The CDR3 totals 15 residues. V shed 1 base and J shed 6 bases, with 15 bases lying between them. Germline V gene data show CDR1 as SGHVS and CDR2 as FQNEAQ. Written as DNA, the CDR3 is TGTGCCAGCAGCTTAGTTCGGGAGTCAAGAGATGGCTACACCTTC. Translation: CASSLVRESRDGYTF.

The V gene is TRBV5-8, the J gene TRBJ2-6, with no clear D. The CDR3 consists of 15 residues. Germline values: CDR1 SGHTS, CDR2 YDEGEE. The V and J ends lost 0 bases and 3 bases respectively, with 7 bases between them. CDR3 sequence: CASSLGVGGANVLTF. CDR3 in DNA: TGTGCCAGCAGCTTGGGGGTGGGTGGGGCCAACGTCCTGACTTTC.

A few counts support this clonotype. The CDR3 spells CASRVGRNPNTEAFF. CDR3 in DNA: TGTGCCAGCAGAGTGGGCCGCAACCCGAACACTGAAGCTTTCTTT. V is TRBV27 and J is TRBJ1-1; D not certain. V lost 6 bases to trimming and J lost 1 base, with 15 bases between them. Looked up from germline, CDR1 is MNHEY and CDR2 is SMNVEV (reference sequence). This CDR3 is built from 15 residues.

The genes are TRBV5-1 and TRBJ2-1; 9 bases are a match to TRBD1. CDR1 is SGHRS and CDR2 is YFSETQ in the germline V gene. The CDR3 length is 14 residues. V was clipped by 7 bases and J by 9 bases; unmatched bases: 11. CDR3 in amino acids: CASLEGQGTGEQFF. Written as DNA, the CDR3 is TGCGCCAGCCTCGAAGGACAGGGGACGGGTGAGCAGTTCTTC.

The chain is built from TRBV6-1 and TRBJ2-3; D is possibly TRBD1 or TRBD2 (6 bases each). V was cut by 7 bases and J by 1 base, with 9 bases left in between. Germline CDR1 and CDR2: MNHNS and SASEGT. CDR3 length equals 13 residues. CDR3 coding DNA: TGTGCCAGCAAGGGGGGTGGCACAGATACGCAGTATTTT. Translated, it gives CASKGGGTDTQYF.

The V and J genes are TRBV20-1 and TRBJ2-3; 7 positions match TRBD2. J gave up 5 bases and V 3 bases, and 11 bases lay outside the gene matches. The germline V gene has CDR1 DFQATT and CDR2 SNEGSKA (reference sequence). The CDR3 totals 15 residues. The CDR3 reads CSASRAGAVIDTQYF. CDR3 DNA: TGCAGTGCTAGTCGGGCGGGAGCAGTGATAGATACGCAGTATTTT.

This clonotype was counted between two and nine times. CDR3 sequence: CASSSRTGLYNEQFF. The DNA for the CDR3 is TGTGCCAGCAGTTCACGGACAGGTCTATACAATGAGCAGTTCTTC. This sequence joins TRBV6-1 and TRBJ2-1, with TRBD1 matching over 7 bases. Germline V CDR1 and CDR2: MNHNS, SASEGT. The CDR3 is 15 residues long. The ends lost 5 bases at V and 4 bases at J; junction bases unmatched: 8.

The chain couples TRBV20-1 to TRBJ2-1; the match to TRBD2 covers 7 bases. Germline V gene sequence: CDR1 DFQATT, CDR2 SNEGSKA (reference sequence). The CDR3 length is 16 residues. V gave up 2 bases and J gave up 8 bases; unmatched junction bases: 15. The CDR3 loop reads CSARSSTSRRSDEQFF. The CDR3 region has the DNA TGCAGTGCTAGAAGTTCGACTAGCAGGAGGTCCGATGAGCAGTTCTTC.

V gene TRBV7-9 combines with J gene TRBJ1-2; 9 bases agree with TRBD1. Germline V gene sequence: CDR1 SEHNR, CDR2 FQNEAQ (reference sequence). V gave up 5 bases and J gave up 7 bases; unmatched junction bases: 11. The CDR3 runs to 15 residues. This CDR3 is CASSPQGTGLSGYTF. Written as DNA, the CDR3 is TGTGCCAGCAGCCCTCAAGGGACAGGGCTCTCTGGCTACACCTTC.

This clonotype turned up a few times. The chain uses TRBV20-1 and TRBJ2-7; 9 bases are shared with TRBD2. The CDR3 totals 14 residues. CDR1 is DFQATT and CDR2 is SNEGSKA in the germline V gene (reference sequence). V dropped 6 bases and J dropped 0; count of bases not matched to a gene: 6. CDR3 sequence: CSAELAGNSYEQYF. The CDR3 DNA is TGCAGTGCCGAACTAGCGGGTAACTCCTACGAGCAGTACTTC.

This clonotype was observed a few times. An end of the junction differs from the germline gene, which may be a read error. The V call is TRBV28, the J call TRBJ2-2, with 12 bases aligning to TRBD2. CDR1 is MDHEN and CDR2 is SYDVKM in the germline V gene. The CDR3 is made up of 16 amino acids. CDR3 coding DNA: TGTGTCAGCAACCCCTGGACTAGCGGGGATTCAGGGGAGCTGTTTTTT. Encoded protein: CVSNPWTSGDSGELFF.

Worth noting for this clonotype: One junction end disagrees with the germline gene, perhaps due to a read error. V is TRBV4-1 and J is TRBJ2-7; 10 bases align to TRBD1. CDR1 and CDR2 from the germline V gene are MGHRA and YSYEKL. The CDR3 spans 15 residues. CDR3 region: CASSQSGTGAYEKYF. Written as DNA, the CDR3 is TGCGCCAGCAGCCAGTCCGGGACAGGGGCCTACGAGAAGTACTTC.

This clonotype is termed large. The rearrangement uses TRBV6-1 and TRBJ1-6; D remains ambiguous. V was clipped by 6 bases and J by 6 bases, with 6 bases between them. Per germline, CDR1 MNHNS and CDR2 SASEGT. The CDR3 loop spans 12 amino acids. The CDR3 region is CASSHFNSPLHF. The CDR3 region has the DNA TGTGCCAGCAGCCACTTTAATTCACCCCTCCACTTT.